The clone carrying this T cell receptor beta chain appeared a single time. This entry comes from a study of blood T cell repertoires in COVID-19. Study details: Samples representing acute and convalescent COVID-19 were sourced from the United States, Italy and Spain. The analysed material was cDNA or gDNA that came from T cells, B-cell-depleted T cells, or PBMCs.

V was cut by 2 bases and J by 1 base, with 9 bases left in between. CDR1 is KGHSH and CDR2 is LQKENI in the germline V gene. The CDR3 spans 14 residues. Original processing methods: Amplified reference gene primers provided the basis for estimating nucleated cell counts. Using immunoSEQ multiplex PCR, the repertoire was profiled, and TCRdb retains in-frame clones only, with some absent. V, J and clone size derive from that table, while D and trimming were established from the DNA sequence. Seen here are fewer than 350,000 clones, about 85% observed once, and the top ten hold around 4.2%. The chain carries TRBV18 and TRBJ2-7; D perhaps matches TRBD1 (6 bases). The receptor comes from a woman aged 45-60 years with active or convalescent COVID-19. The sequenced material came from peripheral blood. The CDR3 sequence: CASSPSTGSYEQYF. The CDR3 nucleotides are TGTGCCAGCTCACCATCCACAGGGTCCTACGAGCAGTACTTC. Full variable domain (missing parts from reference TRBV18 and TRBJ2-7): NAGVMQNPRHLVRRRGQEARLRCSPMKGHSHVYWYRQLPEEGLKFMVYLQKENIIDESGMPKERFSAEFPKEGPSILRIQQVVRGDSAAYFCASSPSTGSYEQYFGPGTRLTVT.